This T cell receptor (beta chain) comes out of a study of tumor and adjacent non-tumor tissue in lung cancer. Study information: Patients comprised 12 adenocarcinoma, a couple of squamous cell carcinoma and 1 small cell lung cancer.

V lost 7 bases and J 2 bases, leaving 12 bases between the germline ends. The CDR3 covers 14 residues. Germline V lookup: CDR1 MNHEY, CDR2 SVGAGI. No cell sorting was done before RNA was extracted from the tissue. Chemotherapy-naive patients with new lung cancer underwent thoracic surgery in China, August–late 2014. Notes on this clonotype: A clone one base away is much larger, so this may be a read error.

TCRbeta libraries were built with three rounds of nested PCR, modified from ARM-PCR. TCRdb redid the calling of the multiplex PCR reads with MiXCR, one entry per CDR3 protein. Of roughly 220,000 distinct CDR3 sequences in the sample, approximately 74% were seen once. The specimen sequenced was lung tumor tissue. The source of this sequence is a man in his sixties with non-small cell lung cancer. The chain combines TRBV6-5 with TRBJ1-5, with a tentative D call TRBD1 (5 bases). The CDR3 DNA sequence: TGTGCCAGCAAAACCTCGGGGGGCAATCAGCCCCAGCATTTT. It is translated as CASKTSGGNQPQHF.